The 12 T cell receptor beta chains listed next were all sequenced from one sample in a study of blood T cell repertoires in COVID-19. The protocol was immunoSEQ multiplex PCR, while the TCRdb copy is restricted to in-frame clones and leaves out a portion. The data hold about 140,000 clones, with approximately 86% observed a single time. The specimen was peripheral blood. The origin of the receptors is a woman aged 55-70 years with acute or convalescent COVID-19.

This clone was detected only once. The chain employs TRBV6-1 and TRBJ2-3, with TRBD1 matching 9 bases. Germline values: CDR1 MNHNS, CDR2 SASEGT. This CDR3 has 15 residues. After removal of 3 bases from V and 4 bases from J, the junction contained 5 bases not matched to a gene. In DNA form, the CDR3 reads TGTGCCAGCAGTGATGAGAACAGGGGGCCAGATACGCAGTATTTT. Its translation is CASSDENRGPDTQYF.

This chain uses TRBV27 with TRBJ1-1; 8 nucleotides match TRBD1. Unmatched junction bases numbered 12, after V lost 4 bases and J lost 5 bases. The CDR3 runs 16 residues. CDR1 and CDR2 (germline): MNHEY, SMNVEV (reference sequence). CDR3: CASSSPSTGGVTEAFF. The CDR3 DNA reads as TGTGCCAGCAGTTCGCCCTCTACAGGGGGAGTTACTGAAGCTTTCTTT.

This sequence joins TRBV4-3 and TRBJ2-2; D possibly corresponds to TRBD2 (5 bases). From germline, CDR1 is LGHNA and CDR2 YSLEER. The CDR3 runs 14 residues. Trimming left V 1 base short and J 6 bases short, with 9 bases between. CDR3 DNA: TGCGCCAGCAGCCAAGCCTTCGGGGCCGGGGAGCTGTTTTTT. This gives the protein CASSQAFGAGELFF.

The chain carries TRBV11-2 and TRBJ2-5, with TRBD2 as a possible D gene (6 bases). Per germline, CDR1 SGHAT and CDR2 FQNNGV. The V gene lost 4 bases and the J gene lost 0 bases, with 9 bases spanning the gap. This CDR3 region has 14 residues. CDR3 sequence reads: CASSSTGDQETQYF. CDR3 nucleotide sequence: TGTGCCAGCAGCTCGACGGGGGACCAAGAGACCCAGTACTTC.

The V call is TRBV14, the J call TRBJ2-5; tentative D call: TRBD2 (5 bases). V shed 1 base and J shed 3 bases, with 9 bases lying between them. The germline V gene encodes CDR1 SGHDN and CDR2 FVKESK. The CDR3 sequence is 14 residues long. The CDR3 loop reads CASSQGSGKETQYF. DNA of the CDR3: TGTGCCAGCAGCCAAGGATCCGGGAAAGAGACCCAGTACTTC.

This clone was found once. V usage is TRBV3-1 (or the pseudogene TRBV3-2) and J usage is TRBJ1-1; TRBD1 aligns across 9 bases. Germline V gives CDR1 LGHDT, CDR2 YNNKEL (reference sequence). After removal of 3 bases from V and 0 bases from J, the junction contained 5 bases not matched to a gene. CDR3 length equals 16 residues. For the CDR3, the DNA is TGTGCCAGCAGCCATAAACAGGGGGCCCTGAACACTGAAGCTTTCTTT. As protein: CASSHKQGALNTEAFF.

The DNA for the CDR3 is TGTGCCAGCAGCCAAGATCGGACAGGGGGCTCGACCCAGCATTTT. Its protein product is CASSQDRTGGSTQHF. The rearrangement joins TRBV3-1 (or the pseudogene TRBV3-2) to TRBJ1-5; 11 nucleotides agree with TRBD1. The CDR3 loop spans 15 amino acids. V dropped 0 bases and J dropped 11; count of bases not matched to a gene: 6. Germline CDR1 LGHDT, CDR2 YNNKEL (reference sequence).

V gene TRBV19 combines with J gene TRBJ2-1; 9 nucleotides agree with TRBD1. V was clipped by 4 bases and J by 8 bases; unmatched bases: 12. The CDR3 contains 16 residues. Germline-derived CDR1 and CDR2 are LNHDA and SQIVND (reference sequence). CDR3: CASSRTGAGGIDEQFF. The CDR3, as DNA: TGTGCCAGTAGTAGGACAGGGGCGGGTGGGATAGATGAGCAGTTCTTC.

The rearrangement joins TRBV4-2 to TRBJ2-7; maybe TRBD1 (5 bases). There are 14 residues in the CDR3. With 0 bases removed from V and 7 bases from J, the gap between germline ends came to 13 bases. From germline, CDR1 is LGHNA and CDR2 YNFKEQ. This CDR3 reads CASSQDSGLGEQYF. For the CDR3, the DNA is TGTGCCAGCAGCCAAGATTCAGGGTTGGGTGAGCAGTACTTC.

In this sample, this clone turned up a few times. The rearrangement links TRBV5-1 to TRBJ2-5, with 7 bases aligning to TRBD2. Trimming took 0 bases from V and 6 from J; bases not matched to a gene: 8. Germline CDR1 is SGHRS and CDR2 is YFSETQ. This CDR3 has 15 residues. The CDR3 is CASSLAGGGGKTQYF. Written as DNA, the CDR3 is TGCGCCAGCAGCTTGGCCGGTGGCGGGGGTAAGACCCAGTACTTC.

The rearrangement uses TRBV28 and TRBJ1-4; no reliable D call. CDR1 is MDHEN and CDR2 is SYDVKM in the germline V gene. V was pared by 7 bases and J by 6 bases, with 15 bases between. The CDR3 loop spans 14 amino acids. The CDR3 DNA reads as TGTGCCAGCACCTTGGTTAAGGGAGATGAAAAACTGTTTTTT. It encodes CASTLVKGDEKLFF.

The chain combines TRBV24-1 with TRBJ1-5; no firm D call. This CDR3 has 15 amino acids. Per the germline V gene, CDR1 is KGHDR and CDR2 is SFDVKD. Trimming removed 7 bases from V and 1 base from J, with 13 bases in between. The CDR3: CATSRDGKSNQPQHF. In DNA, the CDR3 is TGTGCCACCAGCCGCGACGGGAAAAGCAATCAGCCCCAGCATTTT.